The 32 T cell receptor beta chains presented below share a single source sample, sequenced in a study of T cell responses to AZD1222 COVID-19 vaccine (dated by TCRdb to the early 2020s). The sample's time point, from its label and the paper: about 28 days (+/-7) after the second vaccine dose. Library preparation was by the immunoSEQ multiplex PCR assay. The immuneACCESS repertoire file appears here via TCRdb, limited to in-frame rearrangements. These files lack a portion of the clones; in checked studies, under half of the deficit traces to unresolved V genes, and the cause of the others is not known. This sample holds about 120,000 clones; around nine tenths were observed only once. The ten largest clones take up about 3.3% of the sample. The source was peripheral blood, collected 28 days after the second AZD1222 dose. These receptors came from an adult who received the AZD1222 COVID-19 vaccine.

This chain uses TRBV5-1 with TRBJ2-1; 11 nucleotides line up with TRBD2. The J segment lost 5 bases and the V segment lost 5 bases, leaving 6 bases of the junction unmatched. The CDR3 totals 15 residues. The germline gives CDR1 SGHRS, CDR2 YFSETQ. The CDR3 DNA is TGCGCCAGCAGTGTGACTAGCGGGGCCAACAATGAGCAGTTCTTC. Its translation is CASSVTSGANNEQFF.

The chain is built from TRBV7-3 and TRBJ2-3, with 9 bases matching TRBD2. The V gene end was trimmed by 0 bases and the J gene end by 4 bases; junction bases not matched to a gene: 5. This CDR3 region has 16 residues. Germline assignment: CDR1 SGHTA and CDR2 FQGTGA. The CDR3 loop reads CASSLTRGGAADTQYF. The CDR3 nucleotides are TGTGCCAGCAGCTTAACCCGCGGGGGGGCTGCAGATACGCAGTATTTT.

This clone was observed a handful of times. The V and J genes are TRBV7-2 and TRBJ1-2; TRBD1 matches at 7 bases. Trimming cost V 3 bases and J 2 bases; bases outside gene matches: 12. Germline lookup yields CDR1 SGHTA and CDR2 FQGNSA. The CDR3 length is 17 residues. This chain's CDR3 is CASSFFGGQSLNYGYTF. In nucleotides, the CDR3 is TGTGCCAGCAGCTTTTTCGGGGGACAGTCCCTCAACTATGGCTACACCTTC.

V and J are TRBV6-5 and TRBJ2-1, with D perhaps matching TRBD2 (5 bases). CDR1 and CDR2 from the germline V gene are MNHEY and SVGAGI. This CDR3 contains 13 residues. Trimming removed 5 bases from V and 3 bases from J, with 8 bases in between. In DNA form, the CDR3 reads TGTGCCAGCAGTAACCGGGGCTACAATGAGCAGTTCTTC. It yields the protein CASSNRGYNEQFF.

The chain has TRBV6-5 and TRBJ1-1; a weak D match, TRBD1 (6 bases). This CDR3 has 14 amino acids. The V end was cut by 6 bases, the J end by 4 bases, with 15 bases between. CDR1 is MNHEY, CDR2 SVGAGI, per germline. CDR3 residues: CASSPDRISTEAFF. CDR3 nucleotides: TGTGCCAGCAGCCCCGACAGGATCTCCACTGAAGCTTTCTTT.

This clone was seen only once. The J gene is TRBJ2-2, the V gene TRBV7-3; D is ambiguous. CDR3 size: 11 residues. V dropped 5 bases and J dropped 7 bases, with 5 bases sitting between them. Germline V gives CDR1 SGHTA, CDR2 FQGTGA. CDR3: CASSQVGELFF. CDR3 sequence (DNA): TGTGCCAGCAGCCAAGTCGGGGAGCTGTTTTTT.

The genes are TRBV9 and TRBJ1-5; maybe TRBD1 (5 bases). The germline CDR1 and CDR2 sequences are SGDLS and YYNGEE. The CDR3 spans 16 residues. V lost 0 bases to trimming and J lost 7 bases, with 17 bases between them. CDR3 nucleotide sequence: TGTGCCAGCAGCGTAGAGACCAGGGTCGGTGGACAGCCCCAGCATTTT. Translated: CASSVETRVGGQPQHF.

The table lists this clone with a few counts. The chain carries TRBV6-6 and TRBJ1-1; no clear D gene. This CDR3 comprises 17 residues. V was clipped by 5 bases and J by 1 base, with 20 bases between them. The V gene's germline CDR1 is MNHNY and CDR2 SVGAGI (reference sequence). CDR3 nucleotides: TGTGCCAGCAGTCCCCCGGGCCTAACGATAGGGAACACTGAAGCTTTCTTT. Encoded protein: CASSPPGLTIGNTEAFF.

Regarding this clone: Distinct nucleotide sequences in the sample also encode this CDR3. The chain uses TRBV6-2 or TRBV6-3 and TRBJ1-1; no reliable D call. CDR3 length: 13 residues. In germline, CDR1 is MNHEY, CDR2 SVGEGT. Trimming pared 6 bases from V and 1 base from J, leaving 9 bases between. Here the CDR3 reads CASSRTENTEAFF. DNA for the CDR3: TGTGCCAGCAGCAGAACAGAGAACACTGAAGCTTTCTTT.

The rearrangement joins TRBV4-3 to TRBJ1-2, with 9 bases fitting TRBD1. The CDR3 length is 18 residues. After removal of 3 bases from V and 5 bases from J, the junction contained 16 bases not matched to a gene. Germline V CDR1 and CDR2: LGHNA, YSLEER. The CDR3 coding sequence is TGCGCCAGCAGCCAGTTAACCGGGACAGGGCTCTCTGTATATGGCTACACCTTC. Encoded protein: CASSQLTGTGLSVYGYTF.

The chain recombines TRBV27 with TRBJ1-4, with TRBD1 as a possible D gene (5 bases). The CDR3 is 16 residues long. Germline V CDR1 and CDR2: MNHEY, SMNVEV (reference sequence). V was pared by 6 bases and J by 7 bases, with 21 bases between. CDR3 residues: CASSFGLSEGPEKLFF. The CDR3 DNA reads TGTGCCAGCAGCTTTGGACTCTCGGAGGGACCTGAAAAACTGTTTTTT.

This rearrangement joins TRBV11-3 to TRBJ2-3; 12 nucleotides line up with TRBD2. V trimming: 5 bases; J trimming: 8 bases; junction bases outside the gene matches: 8. Germline V gene sequence: CDR1 SGHNT, CDR2 YENEEA. CDR3 length: 15 amino acids. CDR3 residues: CASSRASGGAPTQYF. In nucleotides, the CDR3 is TGTGCCAGCAGCCGCGCTAGCGGGGGGGCCCCTACGCAGTATTTT.

The chain couples TRBV19 to TRBJ2-3, with 10 bases lining up with TRBD1. Germline CDR1 LNHDA, CDR2 SQIVND (reference sequence). The CDR3 consists of 15 residues. V gave up 8 bases and J gave up 6 bases; unmatched junction bases: 11. CDR3 loop: CASCPGTGDWDTQYF. The CDR3 nucleotides read TGTGCCAGTTGCCCCGGGACAGGGGATTGGGATACGCAGTATTTT.

The chain recombines TRBV24-1 with TRBJ2-5, with a possible D match to TRBD1 (5 bases). The V end was cut by 3 bases, the J end by 4 bases, with 14 bases between. The length of the CDR3 is 15 residues. CDR1 is KGHDR, CDR2 SFDVKD, per germline. The CDR3 here is CATSDPQGLGETQYF. The CDR3 coding sequence is TGTGCCACCAGTGATCCGCAGGGATTGGGAGAGACCCAGTACTTC.

The chain combines TRBV11-2 with TRBJ1-1; D is ambiguous. Trimming stripped 5 bases from V and 5 bases from J, with 12 bases between. The CDR3 is made up of 13 amino acids. Germline values: CDR1 SGHAT, CDR2 FQNNGV. The CDR3 region is CASSSALNTEAFF. In nucleotides, the CDR3 is TGTGCCAGCAGCAGTGCTCTTAATACTGAAGCTTTCTTT.

The V and J genes are TRBV3-1 (or the pseudogene TRBV3-2) and TRBJ2-1; TRBD2 matches at 9 bases. The CDR3 extends over 17 amino acids. Germline V gene data show CDR1 as LGHDT and CDR2 as YNNKEL (reference sequence). V was pared by 0 bases and J by 7 bases, with 10 bases of the junction left unmatched. The CDR3 protein is CASSQEVLAGGGNEQFF. CDR3 sequence (DNA): TGTGCCAGCAGCCAAGAGGTGCTTGCGGGAGGGGGAAATGAGCAGTTCTTC.

This chain joins TRBV5-1 and TRBJ1-1; D is unresolved. The V gene lost 2 bases and the J gene lost 9 bases, with 20 bases spanning the gap. There are 15 residues in the CDR3. Per germline, CDR1 SGHRS and CDR2 YFSETQ. The CDR3 is CASSLGLGDRWKAFF. The CDR3 nucleotides read TGCGCCAGCAGCTTAGGGTTGGGAGATCGGTGGAAAGCTTTCTTT.

The V call is TRBV18, the J call TRBJ2-1; D may be TRBD1 (5 bases). The germline V gene has CDR1 KGHSH and CDR2 LQKENI. This CDR3 is built from 15 residues. V shed 1 base and J shed 4 bases, with 11 bases lying between them. CDR3 sequence (DNA): TGTGCCAGCTCACCACGAATCAGGGCTTACAATGAGCAGTTCTTC. Translation gives CASSPRIRAYNEQFF.

The chain joins TRBV5-1 to TRBJ2-5; 7 positions agree with TRBD1. CDR1 is SGHRS and CDR2 is YFSETQ in the germline V gene. V was clipped by 0 bases and J by 2 bases; unmatched bases: 4. The CDR3 sequence is 15 residues long. The CDR3 coding sequence is TGCGCCAGCAGCTTGGGGACAGGCGTTCAAGAGACCCAGTACTTC. The encoded protein is CASSLGTGVQETQYF. The entire variable domain, with the rest obtained from reference TRBV5-1 and TRBJ2-5, is as follows: KAGVTQTPRYLIKTRGQQVTLSCSPISGHRSVSWYQQTPGQGLQFLFEYFSETQRNKGNFPGRFSGRQFSNSRSEMNVSTLELGDSALYLCASSLGTGVQETQYFGPGTRLLVL.

The chain employs TRBV30 and TRBJ2-2; no reliable D call. V dropped 1 base and J dropped 7 bases, with 4 bases sitting between them. CDR1 is GTSNPN, CDR2 SVGIG, per germline (reference sequence). The CDR3 spans 11 residues. This CDR3 reads CAWSGDGELFF. The CDR3 bases are TGTGCCTGGAGTGGGGACGGGGAGCTGTTTTTT.

This clone has a single count. The genes are TRBV4-3 and TRBJ2-2, with 8 bases lining up with TRBD1. The V segment lost 1 base and the J segment 6 bases; nucleotides outside the gene matches: 4. The length of the CDR3 is 15 residues. Germline CDR1 reads LGHNA; CDR2 reads YSLEER. CDR3 DNA sequence: TGCGCCAGCAGCCAAGTGCAGGGGGCATCCGGGGAGCTGTTTTTT. Its protein is CASSQVQGASGELFF.

This clone was detected once. V and J are TRBV6-5 and TRBJ1-4, with 7 positions matching TRBD1. With 0 bases clipped from V and 2 bases from J, the junction kept 0 bases outside the gene matches. CDR1 is MNHEY and CDR2 is SVGAGI in the germline V gene. The CDR3 contains 15 residues. The CDR3 nucleotides read TGTGCCAGCAGTTACTCAGGGGGCACTAATGAAAAACTGTTTTTT. This sequence encodes CASSYSGGTNEKLFF.

This chain joins TRBV11-3 and TRBJ2-7; no clear D. V was cut by 3 bases and J by 6 bases, with 12 bases left in between. CDR3 length: 13 residues. Germline V gene sequence: CDR1 SGHNT, CDR2 YENEEA. Here the CDR3 reads CASSFGPSGEQYF. CDR3 in DNA: TGTGCCAGCAGCTTCGGGCCCTCGGGCGAGCAGTACTTC. The whole variable domain, remainder taken from reference TRBV11-3 and TRBJ2-7, is EAGVVQSPRYKIIEKKQPVAFWCNPISGHNTLYWYLQNLGQGPELLIRYENEEAVDDSQLPKDRFSAERLKGVDSTLKIQPAELGDSAVYLCASSFGPSGEQYFGPGTRLTVT.

This chain joins TRBV30 and TRBJ2-1; weak D call: TRBD2 (6 bases). CDR3 length: 11 amino acids. Per the germline V gene, CDR1 is GTSNPN and CDR2 is SVGIG (reference sequence). Trimming took off 5 bases at V and 5 bases at J, with 7 bases between the two ends. The CDR3 is CAWRGNNEQFF. For the CDR3, the DNA is TGTGCCTGGCGGGGGAACAATGAGCAGTTCTTC.

The CDR3 bases are TGTGCCAGCAGTGACCTTGGGGTTTATACGCAGTATTTT. Its translation: CASSDLGVYTQYF. The chain carries TRBV25-1 and TRBJ2-3; D is uncertain. This CDR3 contains 13 residues. Trimming pared 3 bases from V and 7 bases from J, leaving 11 bases between. CDR1 MGHDK and CDR2 SYGVNS come from the germline V gene. Based on the CDR3 plus reference TRBV25-1 and TRBJ2-3, the full variable domain is EADIYQTPRYLVIGTGKKITLECSQTMGHDKMYWYQQDPGMELHLIHYSYGVNSTEKGDLSSESTVSRIRTEHFPLTLESARPSHTSQYLCASSDLGVYTQYFGPGTRLTVL.

This chain uses TRBV28 with TRBJ1-1; D gene uncertain. Germline CDR1 and CDR2: MDHEN and SYDVKM. V lost 2 bases and J lost 4, with 8 bases in between. This CDR3 region has 13 residues. CDR3 sequence: CASSLNWGTEAFF. CDR3 sequence (DNA): TGTGCCAGCAGTTTAAACTGGGGCACTGAAGCTTTCTTT.

The chain recombines TRBV7-2 with TRBJ1-1; possibly TRBD1 for D (6 bases). V lost 5 bases to trimming and J lost 1 base, with 8 bases between them. The germline V gene has CDR1 SGHTA and CDR2 FQGNSA. This CDR3 has 13 residues. The CDR3 nucleotides read TGTGCCAGCAGCCCCAGGGGGAACACTGAAGCTTTCTTT. This sequence encodes CASSPRGNTEAFF.

This chain joins TRBV28 and TRBJ1-2, with a tentative D call TRBD1 (5 bases). V lost 5 bases, J lost 6 bases, and 7 bases lay in between. The length of the CDR3 is 11 residues. Germline V gene sequence: CDR1 MDHEN, CDR2 SYDVKM. Here the CDR3 DNA reads TGTGCCAGCAGTCTACAGGATGGCTACACCTTC. This sequence encodes CASSLQDGYTF.

This clone was observed once. The chain has TRBV12-3 or TRBV12-4 and TRBJ1-4; D not resolved. CDR3 size: 12 residues. The V end lost 6 bases, the J end lost 8 bases, and 10 bases lay between the germline ends. This CDR3 reads CASSPRREKLFF. CDR3 nucleotide sequence: TGTGCCAGCAGCCCGCGCCGAGAAAAACTGTTTTTT.

The chain is built from TRBV19 and TRBJ1-2; 7 bases are shared with TRBD1. The CDR3 sequence is 17 residues long. The J segment lost 1 base and the V segment lost 5 bases, leaving 13 bases of the junction unmatched. Germline values: CDR1 LNHDA, CDR2 SQIVND (reference sequence). CDR3 DNA sequence: TGTGCCAGTAGTCCTAGGACAGGCGGGGAAGTTAACTATGGCTACACCTTC. As protein: CASSPRTGGEVNYGYTF. Using reference TRBV19 and TRBJ1-2 for the parts outside the CDR3, the full variable domain is DGGITQSPKYLFRKEGQNVTLSCEQNLNHDAMYWYRQDPGQGLRLIYYSQIVNDFQKGDIAEGYSVSREKKESFPLTVTSAQKNPTAFYLCASSPRTGGEVNYGYTFGSGTRLTVV.

This chain joins TRBV12-3 or TRBV12-4 and TRBJ1-1, with D uncertain. The V end was cut by 3 bases, the J end by 1 base, with 6 bases between. The CDR3 has 13 residues. The CDR3 loop reads CASSFWQNTEAFF. The CDR3 bases are TGTGCCAGCAGTTTCTGGCAGAACACTGAAGCTTTCTTT.

This chain connects TRBV4-1 to TRBJ1-1, with D maybe TRBD1 (6 bases). CDR3 length equals 15 residues. V shed 3 bases and J shed 0 bases, with 11 bases lying between them. Germline values: CDR1 MGHRA, CDR2 YSYEKL. CDR3 sequence (DNA): TGCGCCAGCAGCCAGGCGGGACATTTGAACACTGAAGCTTTCTTT. This gives the protein CASSQAGHLNTEAFF.